This paragraph reports one T cell receptor beta chain. No antigen is known for it. These data are taken from a study of T cell repertoires in ileal Crohn's disease. The CDR3 extends over 15 amino acids. Per germline, CDR1 SGHRS and CDR2 YFSETQ. The V end lost 1 base, the J end lost 1 base, and 8 bases lay between the germline ends. Study conclusions and caveats: Active smokers at surgery had more clonal expansions than non-smokers. Compared with CD4 T cells, sorted CD8 cells carried more expanded clones.

The repertoire was sequenced with immunoSEQ multiplex PCR; TCRdb's copy has only in-frame clones and lacks some. The table lists about 31,000 clones, around 80% of them singletons. Sequenced input: ileal tissue. The chain carries TRBV5-1 and TRBJ2-2; D is perhaps TRBD2 (6 bases). The clonotype was recovered from an adult with Crohn's disease. The chain's CDR3 is CASSLWRGNTGELFF. The CDR3 DNA follows: TGCGCCAGCAGCTTGTGGAGGGGGAACACCGGGGAGCTGTTTTTT. Using reference TRBV5-1 and TRBJ2-2 for the parts outside the CDR3, the full variable domain is KAGVTQTPRYLIKTRGQQVTLSCSPISGHRSVSWYQQTPGQGLQFLFEYFSETQRNKGNFPGRFSGRQFSNSRSEMNVSTLELGDSALYLCASSLWRGNTGELFFGEGSRLTVL.